This T cell receptor (beta chain) appears in the sequencing data of a study of blood T cell repertoires in COVID-19. In the study overall: Italy, Spain and the United States were the sources of the convalescent and acute COVID-19 samples.

Using immunoSEQ multiplex PCR, the repertoire was profiled, and TCRdb retains in-frame clones only, with some absent. The top ten clones hold more than 20% of a sample with 100,000 to 150,000 clones, just under 80% of them seen once. Per the germline V gene, CDR1 is SGHTA and CDR2 is FQGNSA. This CDR3 comprises 16 residues. V gave up 2 bases and J gave up 4 bases; unmatched junction bases: 4. The material sequenced was peripheral blood. This TCR derives from a human donor in a cohort sampled during active COVID-19. V gene TRBV7-2 combines with J gene TRBJ2-3; 12 bases fit TRBD2. The DNA of the CDR3 is TGTGCCAGCAGCTTATATCTAGCGGGGGGGGCAGATACGCAGTATTTT. The encoded protein is CASSLYLAGGADTQYF.